This T cell receptor (beta chain) was identified in a study of identical twins. This CDR3 is built from 16 residues. V was trimmed by 4 bases and J by 3 bases, leaving 17 bases between them. Per the germline V gene, CDR1 is SGHRS and CDR2 is YFSETQ. MiXCR, applied by TCRdb to the 5' RACE reads, yields one record per CDR3 protein. The table has about 1.7 million distinct CDR3 sequences, roughly 35% seen once. The source material was cord blood. The rearrangement uses TRBV5-1 and TRBJ2-4; D perhaps matches TRBD1 (5 bases). The TCR originated in a newborn girl in good health. The CDR3 DNA sequence: TGCGCCAGCAGCCCTCACCCCGACAGAAGCAAAAACATTCAGTACTTC. It translates to CASSPHPDRSKNIQYF. The full variable domain, its missing parts supplied by reference TRBV5-1 and TRBJ2-4, is KAGVTQTPRYLIKTRGQQVTLSCSPISGHRSVSWYQQTPGQGLQFLFEYFSETQRNKGNFPGRFSGRQFSNSRSEMNVSTLELGDSALYLCASSPHPDRSKNIQYFGAGTRLSVL.